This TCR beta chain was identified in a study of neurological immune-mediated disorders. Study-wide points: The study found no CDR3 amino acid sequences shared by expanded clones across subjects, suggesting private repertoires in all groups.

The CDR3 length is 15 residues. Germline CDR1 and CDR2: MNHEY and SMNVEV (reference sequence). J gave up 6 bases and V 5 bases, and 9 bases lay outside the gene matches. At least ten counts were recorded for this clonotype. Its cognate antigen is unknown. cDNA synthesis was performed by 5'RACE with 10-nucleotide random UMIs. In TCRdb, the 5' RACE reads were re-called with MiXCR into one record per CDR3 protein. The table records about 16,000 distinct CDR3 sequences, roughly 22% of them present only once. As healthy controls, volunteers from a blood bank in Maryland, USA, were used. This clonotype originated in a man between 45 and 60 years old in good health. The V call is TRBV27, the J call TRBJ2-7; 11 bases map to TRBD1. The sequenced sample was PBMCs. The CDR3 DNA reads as TGTGCCAGCAGTCCAAGGACAGGGGGCGCATCCGAGCAGTACTTC. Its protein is CASSPRTGGASEQYF.